What follows is one TCR beta chain and its context. The antigen this receptor binds is unknown. Qualities for individual bases were not recorded, and no much larger clone is one base off. This sample was taken from a study of OX40 agonist ivuxolimab in advanced cancers. Concerning the study at large: Ivuxolimab, which targeted the costimulatory receptor OX40 (CD134), was an agonistic, fully human IgG2 monoclonal antibody. In the dose-escalation cohort, around four fifths of patients were male, and the mean age was 60 years with a range of roughly 23 to 90. Peripheral TCRbeta sequencing was intended to test whether TCR sequence diversity was altered and clonal T-cell expansion was caused by ivuxolimab. Of the approximately 54 patients in dose escalation, about 20 had hepatocellular carcinoma, around 15 had melanoma, 9 had renal cell carcinoma and 9 had head and neck cancer. Partial responses occurred in three dose-escalation patients: two with cutaneous melanoma and one with hepatocellular carcinoma. Patients were allowed to have had prior anti-PD-1, anti-PD-L1 or anti-CTLA-4 therapy, and around two fifths of the dose-escalation patients had been treated with checkpoint inhibitors. Intravenous ivuxolimab was administered to patients every 2 weeks at six dose levels: 0.01, 0.1, 0.3, 1.5, 3 and 10 mg/kg. The monotherapy dose-escalation portion (N = 52 patients) of the phase I ivuxolimab trial is reported in the paper.

Cut back by 3 bases and 4 bases, the V and J ends lie 13 bases apart. The CDR3 runs 14 residues from the cysteine to the phenylalanine. Only CDR3 DNA remains: 42 bases, in frame from the first base. Here is what the overall study found, with its caveats: At doses of 0.1 to 3.0 mg/kg, clonal expansion of both CD4+ and CD8+ blood T cells was observed from baseline to week 6. After ivuxolimab, CD8+ T cells had more expanded clones than CD4+ T cells on average. Low levels of normalized T-cell clonal expansion were also seen in some patients who did not respond. The antigen specificity of the clonally expanded peripheral T cells was not determined. In the 0.1-3.0 mg/kg groups, partial responders had among the lowest normalized peripheral clonal expansion, particularly in CD8+ T cells.

To sequence the TCRbeta CDR3 region, genomic DNA was isolated from the sorted cells. TCRbeta CDR3 regions were sequenced using the immunoSEQ Assay. As stored in TCRdb, this immuneACCESS dataset retains in-frame rearrangements with V and J assigned. A fraction of the clones does not appear; measured against another copy, unresolved V genes explain less than half of the discrepancy, and the remainder lacks a known reason. The sample includes 65,000 or so clones, with 84% observed a single time. 2% to 3% of the sample is held by the ten biggest clonotypes. Patients with autoimmune disease history or receiving systemic immunosuppression were excluded from the trial. Peripheral blood for TCR sequencing was collected from all dose cohorts at baseline, on cycle 4 day 1, and on cycle 7 day 1. Samples came from an open-label, multicenter, first-in-human phase I dose-escalation trial of ivuxolimab. Adults with locally advanced or metastatic melanoma, renal cell carcinoma, hepatocellular carcinoma or head and neck squamous cell carcinoma were enrolled in the trial. Before TCR sequencing, CD4+ T cells and CD8+ T cells were sorted from peripheral blood as separate populations.

Sequenced material: CD4+ or CD8+ T cells sorted from blood, taken in a trial of the OX40 agonist ivuxolimab. The V and J genes are TRBV5-3 and TRBJ1-2, with no confident D gene call. TRBV5-3 is an ORF, and what it does is uncertain. This TCR derives from an adult with an advanced solid tumor such as melanoma, head and neck, liver or kidney cancer. The encoded CDR3 is CARSCQAGFYGYTF. The base sequence is TGTGCCAGAAGCTGTCAAGCGGGCTTCTATGGCTACACCTTC.